This paragraph reports one T cell receptor beta chain. These data belong to a study of cytomegalovirus exposure and HLA in healthy donors. PCR employed 60 Vbeta and 13 Jbeta primers. The assay was immunoSEQ multiplex PCR, and TCRdb's table has in-frame clones only and misses some. Altogether some 150,000 clones are present, around 77% being singletons, with the ten largest covering 2% to 2.5%. Germline V CDR1 and CDR2: SGDLS, YYNGEE. The CDR3 is 15 residues long. V lost 3 bases, J lost 4 bases, and 17 bases lay in between. The rearrangement links TRBV9 to TRBJ2-7; maybe TRBD1 (6 bases). The sequencing input was PBMCs. The source of this sequence is a man aged 30-40 years in good health and CMV-seronegative. The CDR3 bases are TGTGCCAGCAGCGCAGGGGTTAGTCCTTTGTACGAGCAGTACTTC. As protein: CASSAGVSPLYEQYF.